Reported below is one TCR beta chain. A few counts support this clone. Its target antigen remains unknown. Base quality data are lacking; no much larger clone is found one base away. CD4+ T cells from unexposed donors were collected before the COVID-19 pandemic (2011-2018). Following 10 days of culture, the EasySep CD4+ T cell isolation kit was used to isolate CD4+ T cells. Unexposed donor CD4+ T cells were tested for reactivity to SARS-CoV-2 S and N and four common cold coronavirus spike pools, as cell number allowed. Two million PBMCs per well were cultured in IMDM with approximately 4.5% human AB serum and 7.5 to 10 IU/ml IL-2. Half of the culture medium was replaced with fresh IL-2-containing medium on days 3 and 7. Each peptide culture condition was generally run in triplicate replicate wells. Leukapheresis product for the unexposed donors was purchased commercially. Ficoll-Paque PLUS gradient centrifugation was used to isolate PBMCs from either whole blood or leukapheresis product. The PBMCs went either fresh into the expansion assay or into cryopreservation at -140 degrees C. The QIAamp Micro DNA Kit was used to extract genomic DNA from the CD4+ T cells.

The V end loses 1 base and the J end loses 6 bases, and a stretch of 16 bases separates them. According to the germline V gene, CDR1 reads SGHDT and CDR2 reads YYEEEE. Its CDR3 holds 16 amino acids, cysteine through phenylalanine. Only the CDR3 part of the read is kept: 48 bases, read in frame from the first base. The data originate from a study of CD4 T cells in relation to SARS-CoV-2 and coronaviruses listed by TCRdb under 2021. As for the study more broadly: In the ViraFEST assay, PBMCs were cultured with antigen for less than eleven days, after which TCR beta CDR3s were sequenced to identify clonal expansions specific to the antigen. An HIV-1 Nef peptide pool or a no-peptide culture served as the negative reference condition. For other donors in the study, expansion assays were sequenced with a different, Illumina-based TCR-beta assay. At the level of individual TCR clonotypes, the study measured memory CD4+ T cell crossreactivity between SARS-CoV-2 spike protein and common cold coronavirus spike proteins. Patient-derived lymphoblastoid cell lines were used to map the HLA restriction of shared crossreactive spike epitopes. The Adaptive Biotechnologies TCR-sequencing kit was used to sequence samples from a few pre-COVID donors and the naive versus memory experiments, whereas other data were Illumina-based. What the authors observed across the whole study: No donor contributed both pre-pandemic and post-infection samples, which limited tracing the source of pre-existing responses. Crossreactivity analysis centred on spike protein, so crossreactivity against other viral proteins was not assessed. Compared with monoreactive clones, crossreactive clones had significantly weaker SARS-CoV-2-driven expansion, a result consistent with antigenic imprinting. Memory CD4+ clonotypes crossrecognizing SARS-CoV-2 and at least one common cold coronavirus spike were found in 55% to 70% of donors. Small numbers of patients and of tested TCRs were a limitation of the study.

The library was produced with the immunoSEQ multiplex PCR assay. Regarding the original processing steps: During preprocessing, nonproductive sequences were removed, along with CDR3s that did not begin with C, did not end with F or W, or were shorter than 7 amino acids. The MANAFEST web app identified antigen-specific clonotypes based on expansion compared with the reference and other culture wells. A clone was considered positive if significant expansion relative to the reference culture was observed in 2 of 3 replicate wells at an FDR below 0.05. Positive clones also required significant expansion versus all other tandem wells and an odds ratio above 5. CDR3 homology was quantified as pairwise Levenshtein distance, calculated with the stringdist R package after three terminal residues were trimmed from each end. Held by TCRdb, this immuneACCESS table contains in-frame sequences only and omits some clones. Under half of the omission traces to an unresolved V gene where checked; the cause of the rest is unknown. D and trimming were read from the DNA, whereas the V and J calls and clone size are those reported in that table. For this sample the table gives roughly 25,000 clones, of which more than 75% were detected only once. Jointly, the top ten make up approximately 15% of the sample.

The TCR was taken from a human donor in good health. The sequenced sample consisted of CD4+ T cells from PBMCs, cultured in vitro. Recombination joined TRBV5-6 with TRBJ2-2; the D segment could be TRBD1, given 6 matching bases. The DNA sequence reads TGTGCCAGCAGCTTGAGGACAGCCGCTGGGCCCGGGGAGCTGTTTTTT. Its coded protein is CASSLRTAAGPGELFF.